This note documents a single TCR beta chain sequence. Its antigen is as yet unknown. Germline V gives CDR1 SNHLY, CDR2 FYNNEI. This CDR3 spans 14 amino acids. Losses at the gene ends were 3 bases for V and 1 base for J; bases not matched to a gene: 0. With constant-segment primers, 5'RACE yielded cDNA libraries of TCR alpha and TCR beta that carried sample barcodes and UMIs. TCRdb redid the calling of the 5' RACE reads with MiXCR, one entry per CDR3 protein. The data show 450,000 or so distinct CDR3 sequences, 15% to 20% seen once. The entry originates in a study of T-cell memory formation after mild COVID-19. Whole-study results and caveats: The finding that pre-infection memory included some responding clones suggested that cross-reactive memory joined. Chiefly within CM and EM were the contracting CD4+ clones; CD8+ ones were within EMRA. The study found balanced CD4/CD8 in clones contracting day 15 to 85 and a CD4+ lean in later expanders.

Sequencing input: PBMCs or a T cell subset sorted from them (not recorded which). The genes are TRBV2 and TRBJ1-5; 7 nucleotides align to TRBD1. The clonotype comes from an adult woman who had mild COVID-19 (a few samples of this study predate the infection). Cell type and time point are not known. CDR3 loop: CASSEGQSNQPQHF. CDR3 DNA: TGTGCCAGCAGTGAGGGACAGAGCAATCAGCCCCAGCATTTT.